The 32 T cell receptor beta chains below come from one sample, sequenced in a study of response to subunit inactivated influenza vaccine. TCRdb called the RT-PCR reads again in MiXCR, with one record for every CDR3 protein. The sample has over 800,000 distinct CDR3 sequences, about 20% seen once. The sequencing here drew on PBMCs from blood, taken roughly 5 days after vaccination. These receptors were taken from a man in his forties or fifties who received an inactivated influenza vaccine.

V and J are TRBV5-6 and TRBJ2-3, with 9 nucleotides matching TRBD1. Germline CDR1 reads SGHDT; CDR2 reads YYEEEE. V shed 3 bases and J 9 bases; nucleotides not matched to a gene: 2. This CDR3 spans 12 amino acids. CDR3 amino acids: CASSWTGVTQYF. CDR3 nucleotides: TGTGCCAGCAGCTGGACAGGGGTCACGCAGTATTTT.

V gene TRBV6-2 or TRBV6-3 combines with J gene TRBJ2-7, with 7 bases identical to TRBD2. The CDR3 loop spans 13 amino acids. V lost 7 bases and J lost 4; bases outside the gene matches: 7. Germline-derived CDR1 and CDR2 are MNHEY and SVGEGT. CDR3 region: CASMGAGIYEQYF. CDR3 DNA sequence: TGTGCCAGCATGGGAGCGGGAATTTACGAGCAGTACTTC.

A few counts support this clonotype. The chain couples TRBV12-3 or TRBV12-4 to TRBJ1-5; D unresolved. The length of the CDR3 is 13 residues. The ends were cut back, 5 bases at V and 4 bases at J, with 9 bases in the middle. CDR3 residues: CASSKTENQPQHF. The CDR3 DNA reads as TGTGCCAGCAGTAAGACCGAGAATCAGCCCCAGCATTTT.

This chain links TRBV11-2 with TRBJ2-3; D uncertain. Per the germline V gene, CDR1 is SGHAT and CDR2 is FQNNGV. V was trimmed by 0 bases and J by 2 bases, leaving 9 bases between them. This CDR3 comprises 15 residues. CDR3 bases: TGTGCCAGCAGCTTAGATGCGATCCCCACAGATACGCAGTATTTT. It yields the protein CASSLDAIPTDTQYF.

The CDR3 sequence is CASSASDRRFQYF. The CDR3 nucleotides read TGTGCCAGTAGTGCTTCGGACAGACGATTTCAGTACTTC. The rearrangement uses TRBV19 and TRBJ2-4; tentatively, D is TRBD1 (6 bases). Germline V gene sequence: CDR1 LNHDA, CDR2 SQIVND (reference sequence). The ends were cut back, 5 bases at V and 11 bases at J, with 16 bases in the middle. This CDR3 contains 13 residues.

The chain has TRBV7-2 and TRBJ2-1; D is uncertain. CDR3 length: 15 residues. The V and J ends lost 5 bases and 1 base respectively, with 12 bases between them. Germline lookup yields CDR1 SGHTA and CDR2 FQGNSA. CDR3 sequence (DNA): TGTGCCAGCAGCCCTAAAAAAGGGTCCTACAATGAGCAGTTCTTC. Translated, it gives CASSPKKGSYNEQFF.

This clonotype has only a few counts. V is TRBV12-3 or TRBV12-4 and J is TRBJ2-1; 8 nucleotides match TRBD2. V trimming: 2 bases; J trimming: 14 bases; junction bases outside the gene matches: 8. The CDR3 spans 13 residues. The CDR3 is CASSLSSGAFKFF. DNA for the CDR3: TGTGCCAGCAGTTTAAGTAGCGGGGCCTTTAAGTTCTTC.

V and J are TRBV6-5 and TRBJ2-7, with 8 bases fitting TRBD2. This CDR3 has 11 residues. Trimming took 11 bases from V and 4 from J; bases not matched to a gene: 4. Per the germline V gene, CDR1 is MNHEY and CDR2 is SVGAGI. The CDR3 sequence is CAPGGWYEQYF. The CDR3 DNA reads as TGTGCCCCGGGGGGGTGGTACGAGCAGTACTTC.

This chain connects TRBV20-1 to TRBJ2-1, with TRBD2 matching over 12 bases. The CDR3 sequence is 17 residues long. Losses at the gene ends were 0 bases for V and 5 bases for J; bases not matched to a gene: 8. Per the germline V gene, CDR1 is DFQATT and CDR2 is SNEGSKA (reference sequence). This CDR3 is CSARDRASGGGHNEQFF. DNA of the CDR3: TGCAGTGCTAGAGATAGGGCTAGCGGGGGGGGACACAATGAGCAGTTCTTC.

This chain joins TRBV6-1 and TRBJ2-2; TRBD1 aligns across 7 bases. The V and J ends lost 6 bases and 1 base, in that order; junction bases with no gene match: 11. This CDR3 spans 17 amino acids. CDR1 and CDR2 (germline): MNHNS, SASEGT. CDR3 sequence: CASSPLPGTENTGELFF. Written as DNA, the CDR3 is TGTGCCAGCAGCCCCCTTCCCGGGACAGAGAACACCGGGGAGCTGTTTTTT.

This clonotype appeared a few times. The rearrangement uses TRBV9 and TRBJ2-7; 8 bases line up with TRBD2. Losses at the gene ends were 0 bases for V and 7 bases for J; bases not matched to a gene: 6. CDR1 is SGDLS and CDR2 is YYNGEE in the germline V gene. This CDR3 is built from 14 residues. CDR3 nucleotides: TGTGCCAGCAGCGTAGGACTAGCGACTTGGGAGCAGTACTTC. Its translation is CASSVGLATWEQYF. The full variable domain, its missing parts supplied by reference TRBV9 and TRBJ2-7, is DSGVTQTPKHLITATGQRVTLRCSPRSGDLSVYWYQQSLDQGLQFLIQYYNGEERAKGNILERFSAQQFPDLHSELNLSSLELGDSALYFCASSVGLATWEQYFGPGTRLTVT.

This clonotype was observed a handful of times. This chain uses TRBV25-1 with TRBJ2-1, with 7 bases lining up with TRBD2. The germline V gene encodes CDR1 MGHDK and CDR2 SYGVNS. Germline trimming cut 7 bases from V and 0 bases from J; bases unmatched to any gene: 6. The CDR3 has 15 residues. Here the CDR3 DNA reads TGTGCCAGCAACCCAGCGGGAAGCTCCTACAATGAGCAGTTCTTC. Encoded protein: CASNPAGSSYNEQFF. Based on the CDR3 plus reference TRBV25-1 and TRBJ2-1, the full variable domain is EADIYQTPRYLVIGTGKKITLECSQTMGHDKMYWYQQDPGMELHLIHYSYGVNSTEKGDLSSESTVSRIRTEHFPLTLESARPSHTSQYLCASNPAGSSYNEQFFGPGTRLTVL.

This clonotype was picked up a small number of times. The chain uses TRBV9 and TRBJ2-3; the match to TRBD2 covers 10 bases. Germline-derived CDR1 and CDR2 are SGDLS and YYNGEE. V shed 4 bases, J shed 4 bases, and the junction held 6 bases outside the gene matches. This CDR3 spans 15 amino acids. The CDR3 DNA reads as TGTGCCAGCAGCCCTCCTAGCGGGAGACCAGATACGCAGTATTTT. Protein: CASSPPSGRPDTQYF.

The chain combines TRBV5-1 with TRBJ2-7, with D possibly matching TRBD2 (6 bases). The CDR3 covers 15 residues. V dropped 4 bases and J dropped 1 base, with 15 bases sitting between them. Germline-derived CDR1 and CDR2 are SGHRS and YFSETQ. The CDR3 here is CASSTLASASYEQYF. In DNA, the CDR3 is TGCGCCAGCAGCACCCTGGCTAGCGCGTCCTACGAGCAGTACTTC.

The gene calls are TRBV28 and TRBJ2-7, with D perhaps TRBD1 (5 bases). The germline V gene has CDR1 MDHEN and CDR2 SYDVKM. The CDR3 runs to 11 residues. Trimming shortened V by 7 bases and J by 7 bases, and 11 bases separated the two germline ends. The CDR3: CASTRGSEQYF. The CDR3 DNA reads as TGTGCCAGCACAAGGGGTTCTGAGCAGTACTTC.

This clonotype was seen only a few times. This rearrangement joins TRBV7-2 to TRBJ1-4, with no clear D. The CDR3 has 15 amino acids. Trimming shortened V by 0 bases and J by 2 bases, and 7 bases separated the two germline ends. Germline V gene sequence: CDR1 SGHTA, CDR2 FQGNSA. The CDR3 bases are TGTGCCAGCAGCTTAGCACCAGCTACTAATGAAAAACTGTTTTTT. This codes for CASSLAPATNEKLFF.

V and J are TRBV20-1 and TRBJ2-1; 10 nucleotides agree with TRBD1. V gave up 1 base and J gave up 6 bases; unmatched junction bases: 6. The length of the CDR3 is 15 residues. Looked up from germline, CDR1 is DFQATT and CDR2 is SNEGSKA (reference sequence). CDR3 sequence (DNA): TGCAGTGCTAGAGTCGGGACAGGGGCATCCAATGAGCAGTTCTTC. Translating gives CSARVGTGASNEQFF.

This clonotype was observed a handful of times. In nucleotides, the CDR3 is TGTGCCAGCCGGGACAGGGGAGCAACTAATGAAAAACTGTTTTTT. It codes for CASRDRGATNEKLFF. The V and J genes are TRBV7-9 and TRBJ1-4; the match to TRBD1 covers 10 bases. Trimming at V came to 8 bases and at J to 0 bases, leaving 3 bases not matched to a gene. Germline CDR1 is SEHNR and CDR2 is FQNEAQ (reference sequence). The CDR3 has 15 amino acids.

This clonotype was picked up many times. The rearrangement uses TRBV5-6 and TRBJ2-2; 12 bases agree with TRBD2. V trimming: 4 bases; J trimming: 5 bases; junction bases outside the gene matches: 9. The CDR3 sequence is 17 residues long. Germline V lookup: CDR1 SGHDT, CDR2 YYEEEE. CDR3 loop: CASSRLLAGGETGELFF. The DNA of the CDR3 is TGTGCCAGCAGCCGCTTACTAGCGGGAGGTGAAACCGGGGAGCTGTTTTTT.

The CDR3 sequence is CASSILSRPTDTQYF. The CDR3 DNA reads as TGTGCCAGTAGTATCTTAAGCAGACCGACAGATACGCAGTATTTT. V and J are TRBV19 and TRBJ2-3; no clear D gene. V was pared by 3 bases and J by 3 bases, with 13 bases between. The V gene's germline CDR1 is LNHDA and CDR2 SQIVND (reference sequence). CDR3 size: 15 residues.

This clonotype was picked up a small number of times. Here the CDR3 reads CASSQGRQGSNEKLFF. As DNA, the CDR3 is TGTGCCAGCAGCCAGGGCCGACAGGGGTCTAATGAAAAACTGTTTTTT. The V and J genes are TRBV4-2 and TRBJ1-4; 8 nucleotides line up with TRBD1. CDR1 and CDR2 from the germline V gene are LGHNA and YNFKEQ. CDR3 length: 16 residues. V was pared by 3 bases and J by 3 bases, with 6 bases of the junction left unmatched.

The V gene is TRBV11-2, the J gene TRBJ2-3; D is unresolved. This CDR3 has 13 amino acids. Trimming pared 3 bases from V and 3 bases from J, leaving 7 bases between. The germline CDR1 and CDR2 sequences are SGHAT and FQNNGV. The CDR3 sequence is CASSFGRTDTQYF. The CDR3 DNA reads TGTGCCAGCAGCTTCGGCCGTACAGATACGCAGTATTTT.

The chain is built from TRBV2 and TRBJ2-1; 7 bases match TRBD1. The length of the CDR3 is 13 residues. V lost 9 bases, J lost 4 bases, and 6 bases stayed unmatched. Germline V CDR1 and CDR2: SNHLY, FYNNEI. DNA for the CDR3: TGTGCCAGACAGGGGCAGGAATACAATGAGCAGTTCTTC. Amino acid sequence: CARQGQEYNEQFF.

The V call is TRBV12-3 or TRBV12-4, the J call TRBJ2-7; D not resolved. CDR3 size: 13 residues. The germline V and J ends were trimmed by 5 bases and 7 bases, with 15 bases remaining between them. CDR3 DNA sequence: TGTGCCAGCAGTCCGAGACAAGGGTGGGAGCAGTACTTC. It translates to CASSPRQGWEQYF.

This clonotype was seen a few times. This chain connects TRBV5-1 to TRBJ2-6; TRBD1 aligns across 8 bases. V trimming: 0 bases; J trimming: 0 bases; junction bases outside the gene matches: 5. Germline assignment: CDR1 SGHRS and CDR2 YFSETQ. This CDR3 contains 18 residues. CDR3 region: CASSLGAGGFSGANVLTF. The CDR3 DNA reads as TGCGCCAGCAGCTTGGGAGCAGGGGGCTTCTCTGGGGCCAACGTCCTGACTTTC. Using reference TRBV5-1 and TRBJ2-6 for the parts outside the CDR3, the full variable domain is KAGVTQTPRYLIKTRGQQVTLSCSPISGHRSVSWYQQTPGQGLQFLFEYFSETQRNKGNFPGRFSGRQFSNSRSEMNVSTLELGDSALYLCASSLGAGGFSGANVLTFGAGSRLTVL.

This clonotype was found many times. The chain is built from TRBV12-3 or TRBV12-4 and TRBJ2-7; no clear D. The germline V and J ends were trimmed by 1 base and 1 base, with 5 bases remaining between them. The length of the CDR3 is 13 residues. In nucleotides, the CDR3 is TGTGCCAGCAGTTTAGGGGCTTCCTACGAGCAGTACTTC. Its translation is CASSLGASYEQYF.

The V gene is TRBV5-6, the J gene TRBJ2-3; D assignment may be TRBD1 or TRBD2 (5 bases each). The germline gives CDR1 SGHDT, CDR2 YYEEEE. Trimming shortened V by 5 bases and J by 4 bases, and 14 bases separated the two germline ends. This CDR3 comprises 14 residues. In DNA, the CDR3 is TGTGCCAGCAGTCTACCCGGGGCTCCAGATACGCAGTATTTT. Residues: CASSLPGAPDTQYF.

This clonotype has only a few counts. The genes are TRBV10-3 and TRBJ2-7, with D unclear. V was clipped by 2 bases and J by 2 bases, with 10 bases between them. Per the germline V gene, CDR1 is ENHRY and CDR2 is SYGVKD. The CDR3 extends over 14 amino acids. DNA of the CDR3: TGTGCCATCAGTGAGGACTCACGAACCTACGAGCAGTACTTC. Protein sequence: CAISEDSRTYEQYF.

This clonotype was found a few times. The CDR3 loop is CSVESGTAYNEQFF. In nucleotides, the CDR3 is TGCAGCGTTGAGTCCGGGACAGCCTACAATGAGCAGTTCTTC. The J gene is TRBJ2-1, the V gene TRBV29-1, with 7 bases identical to TRBD1. Germline CDR1 and CDR2: SQVTM and ANQGSEA. CDR3 size: 14 residues. V was clipped by 3 bases and J by 2 bases; unmatched bases: 4.

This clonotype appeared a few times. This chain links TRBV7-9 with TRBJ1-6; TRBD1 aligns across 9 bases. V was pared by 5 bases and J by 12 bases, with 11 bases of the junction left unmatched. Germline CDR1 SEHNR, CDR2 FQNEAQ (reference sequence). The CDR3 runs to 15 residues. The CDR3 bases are TGTGCCAGCAGCGCCCACAGGGGGCGGGGGCGACCCCTCCACTTT. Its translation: CASSAHRGRGRPLHF.

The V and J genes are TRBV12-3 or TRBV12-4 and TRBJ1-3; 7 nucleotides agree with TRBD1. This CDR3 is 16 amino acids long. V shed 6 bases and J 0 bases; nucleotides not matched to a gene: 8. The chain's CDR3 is CASSRNRGYSGNTIYF. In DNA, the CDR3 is TGTGCCAGCAGCCGGAACAGGGGCTACTCTGGAAACACCATATATTTT.

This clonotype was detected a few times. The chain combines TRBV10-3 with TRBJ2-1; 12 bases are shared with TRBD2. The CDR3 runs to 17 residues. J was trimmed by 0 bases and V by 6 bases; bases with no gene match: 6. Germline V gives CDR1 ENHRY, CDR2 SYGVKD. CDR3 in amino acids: CAIRPLAGGSSYNEQFF. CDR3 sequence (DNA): TGTGCCATCAGGCCCCTAGCGGGAGGGAGCTCCTACAATGAGCAGTTCTTC.